The clone carrying this T cell receptor beta chain has a count of ten or more. These data originate in a study of T cell repertoires in cytomegalovirus infection. MiXCR, applied by TCRdb to the reads, yields one record per CDR3 protein. Of approximately 250,000 distinct CDR3 sequences listed, under 8.5% are singletons. This receptor was obtained from a human donor in good health (CMV status not recorded). Some clones in this sample may be carry-over from other donors' samples. Material for sequencing was PBMCs.

The CDR3 protein is CASNKVMNTEAFF. The CDR3 nucleotides read TGTGCCAGCAACAAGGTCATGAACACTGAAGCTTTCTTT. The chain joins TRBV9 to TRBJ1-1; D unresolved. The V gene's germline CDR1 is SGDLS and CDR2 YYNGEE. The CDR3 spans 13 residues. The V end lost 6 bases, the J end lost 0 bases, and 9 bases lay between the germline ends.